This T cell receptor (beta chain) was identified during a study of blood T cell repertoires in COVID-19. Background on the study: From T cells, B-cell-depleted T cells, or PBMCs came the material, which was cDNA or gDNA.

Produced via immunoSEQ multiplex PCR; TCRdb's table is partial and in-frame only. Counted here are around 210,000 clones, more than 80% occurring once; the ten biggest clones make up 7.5% to 10%. Individuals aged about 18 to 89 years were recruited from roughly 22 US areas. In Cohort 3, a recovered donor had either two negative PCRs, clearance, or symptom resolution. CDR1 is SGHDN and CDR2 is FVKESK in the germline V gene. Trimming removed 4 bases from V and 5 bases from J, with 17 bases in between. This CDR3 contains 15 residues. Sample: PBMCs or T cells enriched from blood (not recorded which). The receptor was derived from a young woman who had recovered from COVID-19. This chain joins TRBV14 and TRBJ1-1, with D possibly TRBD1 on 6 matching bases. The DNA of the CDR3 is TGTGCCAGCAGCCTCGCGGGGGGGCGCGTAACTGAAGCTTTCTTT. Protein product: CASSLAGGRVTEAFF.